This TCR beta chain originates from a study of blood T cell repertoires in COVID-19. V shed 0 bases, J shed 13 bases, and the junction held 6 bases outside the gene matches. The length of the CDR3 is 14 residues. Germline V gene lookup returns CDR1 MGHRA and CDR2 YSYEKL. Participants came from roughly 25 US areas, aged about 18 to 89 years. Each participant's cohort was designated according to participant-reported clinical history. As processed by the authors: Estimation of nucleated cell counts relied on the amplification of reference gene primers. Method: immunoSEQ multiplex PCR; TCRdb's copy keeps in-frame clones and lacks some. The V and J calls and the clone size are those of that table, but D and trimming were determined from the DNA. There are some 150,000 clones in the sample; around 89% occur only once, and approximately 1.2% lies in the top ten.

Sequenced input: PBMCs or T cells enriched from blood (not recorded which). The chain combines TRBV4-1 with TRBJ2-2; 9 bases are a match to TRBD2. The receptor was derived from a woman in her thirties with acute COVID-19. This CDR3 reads CASSQEGAGGRLFF. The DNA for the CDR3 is TGCGCCAGCAGCCAAGAAGGAGCGGGAGGTCGGCTGTTTTTT.